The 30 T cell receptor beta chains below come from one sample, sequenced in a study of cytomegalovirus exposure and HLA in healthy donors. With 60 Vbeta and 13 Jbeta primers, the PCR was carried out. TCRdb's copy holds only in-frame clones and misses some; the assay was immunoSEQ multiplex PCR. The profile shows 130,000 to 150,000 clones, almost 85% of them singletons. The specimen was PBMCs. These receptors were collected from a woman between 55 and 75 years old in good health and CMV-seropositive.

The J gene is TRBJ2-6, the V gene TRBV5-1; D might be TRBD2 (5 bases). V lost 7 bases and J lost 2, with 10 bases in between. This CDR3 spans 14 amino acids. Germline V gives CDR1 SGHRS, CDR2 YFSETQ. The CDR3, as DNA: TGCGCCAGCCGCGGGCGGCCTGGGGCCAACGTCCTGACTTTC. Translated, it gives CASRGRPGANVLTF.

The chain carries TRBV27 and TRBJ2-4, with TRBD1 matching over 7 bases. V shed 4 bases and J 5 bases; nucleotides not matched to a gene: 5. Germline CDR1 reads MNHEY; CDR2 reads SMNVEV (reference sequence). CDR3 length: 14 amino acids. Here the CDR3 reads CASSSQGFENIQYF. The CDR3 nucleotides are TGTGCCAGCAGTTCACAGGGGTTTGAAAACATTCAGTACTTC.

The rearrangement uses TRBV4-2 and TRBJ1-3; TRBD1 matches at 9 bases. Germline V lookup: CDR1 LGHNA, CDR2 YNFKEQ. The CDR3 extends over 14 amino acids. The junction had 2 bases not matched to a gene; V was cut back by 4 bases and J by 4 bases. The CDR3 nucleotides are TGTGCCAGCAGCCCGGGACAGGGAGGAAACACCATATATTTT. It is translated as CASSPGQGGNTIYF.

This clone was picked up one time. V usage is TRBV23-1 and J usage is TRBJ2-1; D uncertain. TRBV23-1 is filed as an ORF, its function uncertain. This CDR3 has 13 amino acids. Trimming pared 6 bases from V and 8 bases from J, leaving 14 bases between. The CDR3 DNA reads TGCGCCAGCAGCCCTGACATTAACGATGAGCAGTTCTTC. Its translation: CASSPDINDEQFF.

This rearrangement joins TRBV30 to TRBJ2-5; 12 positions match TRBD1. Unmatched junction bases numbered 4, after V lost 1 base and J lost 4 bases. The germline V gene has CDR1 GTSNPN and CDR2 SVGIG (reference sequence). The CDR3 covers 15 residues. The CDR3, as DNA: TGTGCCTGGAGTGGGGGACAGGGGGCCGGAGAGACCCAGTACTTC. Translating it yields CAWSGGQGAGETQYF.

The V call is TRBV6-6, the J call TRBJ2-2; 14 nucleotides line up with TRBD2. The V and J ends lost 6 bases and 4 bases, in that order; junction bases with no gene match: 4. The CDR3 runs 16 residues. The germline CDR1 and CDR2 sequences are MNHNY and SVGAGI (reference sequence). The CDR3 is CASSGLAGGGTGELFF. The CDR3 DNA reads TGTGCCAGCAGCGGACTAGCGGGAGGCGGCACCGGGGAGCTGTTTTTT.

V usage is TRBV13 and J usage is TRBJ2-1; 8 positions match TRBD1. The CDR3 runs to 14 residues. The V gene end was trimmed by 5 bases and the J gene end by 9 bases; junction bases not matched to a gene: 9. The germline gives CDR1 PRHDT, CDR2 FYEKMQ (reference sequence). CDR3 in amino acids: CASSPPAGGVEQFF. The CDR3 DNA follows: TGTGCCAGCAGCCCCCCCGCAGGGGGCGTTGAGCAGTTCTTC.

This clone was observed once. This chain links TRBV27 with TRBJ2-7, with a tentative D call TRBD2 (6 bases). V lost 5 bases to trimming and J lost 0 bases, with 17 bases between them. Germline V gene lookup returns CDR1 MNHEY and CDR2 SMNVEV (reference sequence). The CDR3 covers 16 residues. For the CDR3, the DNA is TGTGCCAGCAGTGCTTATAGCGGACTCGACTCCTACGAGCAGTACTTC. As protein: CASSAYSGLDSYEQYF.

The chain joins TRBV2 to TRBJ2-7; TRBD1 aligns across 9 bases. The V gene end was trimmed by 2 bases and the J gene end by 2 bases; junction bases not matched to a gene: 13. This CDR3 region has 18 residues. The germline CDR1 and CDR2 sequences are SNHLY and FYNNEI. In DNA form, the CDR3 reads TGTGCCAGCAGTGAATCTAGGGACGGGACAGGGATCGCCTACGAGCAGTACTTC. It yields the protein CASSESRDGTGIAYEQYF.

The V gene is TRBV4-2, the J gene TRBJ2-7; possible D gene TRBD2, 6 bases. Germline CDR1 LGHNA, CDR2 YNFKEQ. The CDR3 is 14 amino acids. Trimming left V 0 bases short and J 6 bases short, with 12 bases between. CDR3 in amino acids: CASSQDSGVGEQYF. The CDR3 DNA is TGTGCCAGCAGCCAAGACTCGGGGGTTGGCGAGCAGTACTTC.

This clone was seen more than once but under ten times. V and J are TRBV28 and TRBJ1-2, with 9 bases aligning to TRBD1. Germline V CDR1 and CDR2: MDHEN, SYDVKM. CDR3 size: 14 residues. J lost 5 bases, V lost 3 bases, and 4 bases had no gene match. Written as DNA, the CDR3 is TGTGCCAGCAGTTTGACAGGGGGAGATTATGGCTACACCTTC. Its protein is CASSLTGGDYGYTF.

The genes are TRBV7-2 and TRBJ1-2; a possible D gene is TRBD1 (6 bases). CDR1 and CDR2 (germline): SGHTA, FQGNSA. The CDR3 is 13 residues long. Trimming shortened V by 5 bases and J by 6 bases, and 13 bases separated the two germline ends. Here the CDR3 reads CASSRDIADGYTF. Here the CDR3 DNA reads TGTGCCAGCAGCCGGGACATCGCGGATGGCTACACCTTC.

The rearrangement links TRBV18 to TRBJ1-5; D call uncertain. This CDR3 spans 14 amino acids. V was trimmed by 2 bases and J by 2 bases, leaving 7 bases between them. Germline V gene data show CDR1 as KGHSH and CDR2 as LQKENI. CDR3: CASSPMSGNQPQHF. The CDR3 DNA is TGTGCCAGCTCACCAATGAGTGGCAATCAGCCCCAGCATTTT.

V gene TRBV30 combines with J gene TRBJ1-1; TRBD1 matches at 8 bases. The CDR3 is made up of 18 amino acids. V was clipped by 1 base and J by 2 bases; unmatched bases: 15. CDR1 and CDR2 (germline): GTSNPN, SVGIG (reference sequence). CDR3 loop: CAWSARTGLTLGNTEAFF. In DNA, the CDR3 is TGTGCCTGGAGTGCAAGGACAGGGCTAACACTGGGCAACACTGAAGCTTTCTTT. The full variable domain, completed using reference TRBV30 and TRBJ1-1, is SQTIHQWPATLVQPVGSPLSLECTVEGTSNPNLYWYRQAAGRGLQLLFYSVGIGQISSEVPQNLSASRPQDRQFILSSKKLLLSDSGFYLCAWSARTGLTLGNTEAFFGQGTRLTVV.

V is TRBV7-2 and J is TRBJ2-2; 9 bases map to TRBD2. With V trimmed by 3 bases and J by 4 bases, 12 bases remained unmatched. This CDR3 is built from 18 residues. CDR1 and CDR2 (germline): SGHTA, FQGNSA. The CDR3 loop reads CASSFRLADPGGTGELFF. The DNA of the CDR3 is TGTGCCAGCAGCTTCCGACTAGCGGACCCGGGGGGCACCGGGGAGCTGTTTTTT.

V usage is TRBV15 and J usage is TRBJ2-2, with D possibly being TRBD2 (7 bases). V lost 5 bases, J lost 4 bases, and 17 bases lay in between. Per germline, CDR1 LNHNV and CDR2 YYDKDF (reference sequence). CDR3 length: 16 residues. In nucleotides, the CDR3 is TGTGCCACCAGCGGGGGGGCACAGGGAGTCACCGGGGAGCTGTTTTTT. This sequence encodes CATSGGAQGVTGELFF.

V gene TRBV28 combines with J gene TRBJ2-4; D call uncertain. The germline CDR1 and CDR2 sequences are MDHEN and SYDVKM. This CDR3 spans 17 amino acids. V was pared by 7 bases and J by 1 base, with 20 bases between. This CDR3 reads CASMESGPSIAKNIQYF. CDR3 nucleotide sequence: TGTGCCAGCATGGAATCAGGCCCCTCCATTGCCAAAAACATTCAGTACTTC.

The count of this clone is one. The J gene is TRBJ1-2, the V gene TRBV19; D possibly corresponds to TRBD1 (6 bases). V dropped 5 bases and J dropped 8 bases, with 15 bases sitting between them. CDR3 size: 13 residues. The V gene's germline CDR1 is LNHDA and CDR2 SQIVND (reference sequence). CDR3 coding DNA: TGTGCCAGTAGTCTGGCAGGGGACGGGGGCTACACCTTC. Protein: CASSLAGDGGYTF.

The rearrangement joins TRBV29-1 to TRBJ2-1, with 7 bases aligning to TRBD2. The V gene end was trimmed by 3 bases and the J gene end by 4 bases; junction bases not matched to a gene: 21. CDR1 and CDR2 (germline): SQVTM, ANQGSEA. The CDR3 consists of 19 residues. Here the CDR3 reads CSVDGVVLARRELYNEQFF. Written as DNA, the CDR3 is TGCAGCGTTGATGGTGTGGTGTTGGCACGGCGGGAGTTGTACAATGAGCAGTTCTTC.

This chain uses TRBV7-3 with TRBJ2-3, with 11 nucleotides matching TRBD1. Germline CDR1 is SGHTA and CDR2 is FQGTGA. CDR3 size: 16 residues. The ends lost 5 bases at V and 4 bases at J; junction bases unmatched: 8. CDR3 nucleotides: TGTGCCAGCAGCCCACAACCGGGACAGGGGGCAGATACGCAGTATTTT. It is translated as CASSPQPGQGADTQYF.

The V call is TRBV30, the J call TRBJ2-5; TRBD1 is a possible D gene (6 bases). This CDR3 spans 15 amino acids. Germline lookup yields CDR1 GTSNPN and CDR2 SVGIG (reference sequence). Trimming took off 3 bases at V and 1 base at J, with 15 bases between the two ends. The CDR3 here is CAWRDQGLLQETQYF. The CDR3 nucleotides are TGTGCCTGGAGGGATCAGGGGCTCCTCCAAGAGACCCAGTACTTC.

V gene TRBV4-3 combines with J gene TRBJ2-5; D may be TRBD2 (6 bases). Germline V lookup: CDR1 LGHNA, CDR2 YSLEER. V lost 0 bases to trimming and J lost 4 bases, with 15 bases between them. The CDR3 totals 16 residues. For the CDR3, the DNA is TGCGCCAGCAGCCAAGATCGCGCGGCGGGGACAGAGACCCAGTACTTC. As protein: CASSQDRAAGTETQYF.

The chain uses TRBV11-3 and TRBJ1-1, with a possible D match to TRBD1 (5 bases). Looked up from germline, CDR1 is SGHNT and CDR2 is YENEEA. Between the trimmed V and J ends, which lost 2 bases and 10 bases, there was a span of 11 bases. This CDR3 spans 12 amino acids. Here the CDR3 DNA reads TGTGCCAGCAGCTTAACGGGGGAGGGAGCTTTCTTT. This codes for CASSLTGEGAFF.

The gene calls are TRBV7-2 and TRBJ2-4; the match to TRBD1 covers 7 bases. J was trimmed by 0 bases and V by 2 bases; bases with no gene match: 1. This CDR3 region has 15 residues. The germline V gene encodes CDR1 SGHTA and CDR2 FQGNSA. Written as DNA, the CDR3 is TGTGCCAGCAGCTTAAACAGGGGAGCCAAAAACATTCAGTACTTC. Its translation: CASSLNRGAKNIQYF.

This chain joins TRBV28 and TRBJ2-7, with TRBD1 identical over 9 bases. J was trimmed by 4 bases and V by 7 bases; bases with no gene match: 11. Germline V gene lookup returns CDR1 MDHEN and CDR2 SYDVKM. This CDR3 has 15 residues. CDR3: CASTPGDRVLYEQYF. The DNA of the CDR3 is TGTGCCAGCACCCCCGGGGACAGGGTGTTATACGAGCAGTACTTC.

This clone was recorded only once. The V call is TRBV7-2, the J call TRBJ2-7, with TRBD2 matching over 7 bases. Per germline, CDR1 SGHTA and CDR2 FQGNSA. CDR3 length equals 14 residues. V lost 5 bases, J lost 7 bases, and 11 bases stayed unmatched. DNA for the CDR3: TGTGCCAGCAGCGCAGCGGCTCCGGGGGGAGAGCAGTACTTC. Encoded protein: CASSAAAPGGEQYF.

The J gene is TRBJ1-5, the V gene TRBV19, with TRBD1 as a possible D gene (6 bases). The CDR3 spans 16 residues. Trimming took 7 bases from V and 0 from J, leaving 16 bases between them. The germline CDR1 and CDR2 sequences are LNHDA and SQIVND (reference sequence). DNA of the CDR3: TGTGCCAGTATCCCGACAGGAGTATATAGCAATCAGCCCCAGCATTTT. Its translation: CASIPTGVYSNQPQHF.

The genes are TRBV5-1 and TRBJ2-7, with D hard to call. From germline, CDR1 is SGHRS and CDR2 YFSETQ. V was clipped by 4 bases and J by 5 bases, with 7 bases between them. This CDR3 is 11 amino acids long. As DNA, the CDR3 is TGCGCCAGCAGCGAGCGCGACGAGCAGTACTTC. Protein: CASSERDEQYF.

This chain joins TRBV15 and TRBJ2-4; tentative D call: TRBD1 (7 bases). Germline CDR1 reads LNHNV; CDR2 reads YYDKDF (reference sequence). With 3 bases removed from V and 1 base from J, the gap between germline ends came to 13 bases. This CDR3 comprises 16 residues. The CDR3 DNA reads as TGTGCCACCAGCAGTCGGTCAGGGGGGGCCAAAAACATTCAGTACTTC. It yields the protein CATSSRSGGAKNIQYF.

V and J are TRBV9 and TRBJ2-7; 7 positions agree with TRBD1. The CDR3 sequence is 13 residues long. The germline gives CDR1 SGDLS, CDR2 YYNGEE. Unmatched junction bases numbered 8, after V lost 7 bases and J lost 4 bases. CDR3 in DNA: TGTGCCAGCCAGGGGGATGACCCTTACGAGCAGTACTTC. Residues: CASQGDDPYEQYF.